Below are 30 T cell receptor delta chains sequenced from a single sample in a study of DNA immune sequencing with unique molecular identifiers. Primers for all 8 TRDV and 4 TRDJ genes amplified genomic DNA in 32-plex. A 12-nucleotide UMI was added during around 3 barcoding PCR cycles before adapter PCR. TCRdb repeated clone calling on the multiplex PCR reads with CATT. The top ten hold around half of the sample, which has 4,000 to 5,500 delta-chain clones, about a tenth seen once. Specimen: gamma-delta T cells enriched from blood buffy coat, or unenriched PBMCs (not recorded which). These receptor sequences come from a human donor in good health.

This clone was picked up a small number of times. The protein that TCRdb holds for this DNA derives from a much larger clone and differs from the translated DNA at residue 13, which likely indicates a read error; the protein shown here is translated from the DNA. V and J are TRDV2 and TRDJ1, with 13 positions matching TRDD3. Germline V gives CDR1 GEAIGNYY, CDR2 EKD. The CDR3 is 20 residues long. J lost 0 bases, V lost 0 bases, and 12 bases had no gene match. The CDR3 loop reads CACDTVATGGYGEYTDKLIF. Written as DNA, the CDR3 is TGTGCCTGTGACACCGTCGCTACTGGGGGATACGGAGAGTACACCGATAAACTCATCTTT.

This clone was observed a few times. A read error likely explains why the TCRdb protein, taken from a much larger clone, differs from this DNA's translation at residue 3; the protein shown is translated from the DNA. V and J are TRDV2 and TRDJ3, with D possibly TRDD3 on 5 matching bases. Per germline, CDR1 GEAIGNYY and CDR2 EKD. The CDR3 runs to 19 residues. In DNA form, the CDR3 reads TGTGCCCGTGACACGGGGGGGCTACGGAGCTCCTGGGACACCCGACAGATGTTTTTC. Residues: CARDTGGLRSSWDTRQMFF.

Worth noting for this clone: The translation of this DNA and the TCRdb protein of a much larger clone differ at residue 11, probably owing to a read error; the protein shown here is translated from the DNA. This chain links TRDV2 with TRDJ1; TRDD3 matches at 7 bases. The CDR3 totals 19 residues. V was clipped by 0 bases and J by 0 bases; unmatched bases: 15. Germline CDR1 is GEAIGNYY and CDR2 is EKD. This CDR3 reads CACDTLSLLGKEYTDKLIF. CDR3 in DNA: TGTGCCTGTGACACCTTGTCTTTACTGGGGAAAGAGTACACCGATAAACTCATCTTT.

On this clone itself: This DNA translates differently at residue 9 from the TCRdb protein, which is that of a much larger clone; a read error is likely, and the protein shown is the DNA's own translation. The CDR3 bases are TGTGCCTGTGATTCGGTAGAGAACATCGATAAACTCATCTTT. Translation: CACDSVENIDKLIF. This chain links TRDV2 with TRDJ1; D ambiguous. This CDR3 spans 14 amino acids. Trimming left V 4 bases short and J 4 bases short, with 15 bases between. Germline V gene sequence: CDR1 GEAIGNYY, CDR2 EKD.

This clone has more than one count but fewer than ten. The chain couples TRDV1 to TRDJ2; 12 bases match TRDD3. V lost 0 bases and J lost 2; bases outside the gene matches: 22. Germline CDR1 reads TSWWSYY; CDR2 reads QGS. The CDR3 contains 24 residues. In nucleotides, the CDR3 is TGTGCTCTTGGGGAACTAGTTTGGCACGCCGGGTACTGGGGGATACCCCACTTGACAGCACAACTCTTCTTT. This translates into CALGELVWHAGYWGIPHLTAQLFF.

Notes on this clone: TCRdb records a much larger clone's protein for this DNA, with a difference at residue 8 that likely arises from a read error; the protein given is the translation of the DNA. The chain is built from TRDV2 and TRDJ1; 7 positions agree with TRDD3. Germline loops: CDR1 GEAIGNYY, CDR2 EKD. This CDR3 contains 16 residues. Losses at the gene ends were 2 bases for V and 0 bases for J; bases not matched to a gene: 8. CDR3 protein: CACDKLGNLYTDKLIF. Here the CDR3 DNA reads TGTGCCTGTGACAAACTGGGGAACCTGTACACCGATAAACTCATCTTT.

In its sample, this clone was seen a few times. The protein TCRdb gives is from a much larger clone and does not agree with this DNA's translation at residue 13, likely a read error; the protein shown here comes from the DNA. The gene calls are TRDV2 and TRDJ3, with D perhaps matching TRDD3 (6 bases). Per germline, CDR1 GEAIGNYY and CDR2 EKD. The CDR3 length is 18 residues. The CDR3 bases are TGTGCCTGTGACACCGTGCTGGGGAGCTCCTGGGACGCCCGACAGATGTTTTTC. Translated: CACDTVLGSSWDARQMFF.

This clone came up a few times. TCRdb records a much larger clone's protein for this DNA, with a difference at residue 15 that likely arises from a read error; the protein given is the translation of the DNA. The rearrangement uses TRDV2 and TRDJ1; 11 nucleotides match TRDD3. The germline gives CDR1 GEAIGNYY, CDR2 EKD. The CDR3 is made up of 19 amino acids. Here the CDR3 reads CACDTVSNWGISDTNKLIF. The CDR3 nucleotides are TGTGCCTGTGACACCGTATCGAACTGGGGGATATCAGACACCAATAAACTCATCTTT.

There are a few counts of this clone. For this DNA, TCRdb reports the protein of a much larger clone, which diverges at residue 16, most likely from a read error; the protein presented here is translated directly from the DNA. CDR3 residues: CACDTLRVSGGHEYTVKLIF. CDR3 nucleotides: TGTGCCTGTGACACCCTGAGGGTTTCTGGGGGACACGAGTACACCGTTAAACTCATCTTT. The chain joins TRDV2 to TRDJ1, with 8 bases aligning to TRDD3. The length of the CDR3 is 20 residues. Germline values: CDR1 GEAIGNYY, CDR2 EKD.

Comments on this clone: This DNA's translation differs at residue 9 from TCRdb's protein, which comes from a much larger clone; a read error is likely, and the protein shown is translated from the DNA. This chain links TRDV2 with TRDJ1; 8 bases match TRDD2. V dropped 1 base and J dropped 0; count of bases not matched to a gene: 15. Per the germline V gene, CDR1 is GEAIGNYY and CDR2 is EKD. The CDR3 contains 19 residues. CDR3 DNA sequence: TGTGCCTGTGACACACTTCCTACGGCTACCATGAGGTACACCGATAAACTCATCTTT. It specifies CACDTLPTATMRYTDKLIF.

This clone was counted a few times. The protein held in TCRdb is that of a much larger clone and does not match this DNA's translation at residue 4, likely because of a read error; the protein shown is translated from the DNA. V and J are TRDV2 and TRDJ1; 13 bases are shared with TRDD3. This CDR3 has 19 amino acids. The germline V gene encodes CDR1 GEAIGNYY and CDR2 EKD. Trimming at V came to 6 bases and at J to 8 bases, leaving 23 bases not matched to a gene. CDR3 residues: CACKIGLNWGIRAGWKLIF. CDR3 DNA sequence: TGTGCCTGTAAAATAGGCCTAAACTGGGGGATACGGGCCGGGTGGAAACTCATCTTT.

This clone was seen only a few times. This sequence joins TRDV1 and TRDJ1, with TRDD3 identical over 12 bases. Germline V gene sequence: CDR1 TSWWSYY, CDR2 QGS. The junction had 14 bases not matched to a gene; V was cut back by 0 bases and J by 6 bases. The CDR3 totals 19 residues. The chain's CDR3 is CALGELNAHWGIQMNKLIF. The CDR3 DNA reads TGTGCTCTTGGGGAACTGAACGCCCACTGGGGGATACAGATGAATAAACTCATCTTT.

This clone was picked up a small number of times. The chain recombines TRAV38-2/DV8 with TRDJ1; TRDD3 is a possible D gene (7 bases). The CDR3 contains 15 residues. Germline CDR1 reads TSESDYY; CDR2 reads QEAYKQQN. V dropped 7 bases and J dropped 3 bases, with 19 bases sitting between them. CDR3: CAYQIALGDADKLIF. The CDR3 nucleotides read TGTGCTTATCAAATAGCCTTGGGGGACGCCGATAAACTCATCTTT.

Sample share makes this clone medium-sized. Within the sample, other DNA sequences also encode this same CDR3. This chain uses TRDV2 with TRDJ1; tentatively, D is TRDD3 (5 bases). Between the trimmed V and J ends, which lost 3 bases and 11 bases, there was a span of 21 bases. Germline values: CDR1 GEAIGNYY, CDR2 EKD. The CDR3 consists of 14 residues. CDR3 bases: TGTGCCTGTGACCGCCTGCGCGGATCCGGGGAGCTCATCTTT. The encoded protein is CACDRLRGSGELIF.

Remarks on this clone: This likely came from a read error, as a far larger clone is one base away. The same CDR3 arises from other DNA sequences in this sample as well. DNA for the CDR3: TGTGCCTGTGACACTGTAGGGAGTTACACCGATAAACTCATCTTT. Residues: CACDTVGSYTDKLIF. V gene TRDV2 combines with J gene TRDJ1; D is undetermined. V was clipped by 1 base and J by 0 bases, with 11 bases between them. Germline loops: CDR1 GEAIGNYY, CDR2 EKD. There are 15 residues in the CDR3.

This clone occurred a few times. This DNA translates differently at residue 11 from the TCRdb protein, which is that of a much larger clone; a read error is likely, and the protein shown is the DNA's own translation. This chain connects TRDV2 to TRDJ1, with a tentative D call TRDD3 (5 bases). The CDR3 sequence is 15 residues long. Germline CDR1 GEAIGNYY, CDR2 EKD. The CDR3 loop is CACDTVGRPTYKLIF. The CDR3 DNA reads TGTGCCTGTGACACCGTGGGGAGGCCCACCTATAAACTCATCTTT.

The V gene is TRDV1, the J gene TRDJ1; TRDD3 matches at 10 bases. Because TCRdb records no J gene, it was assigned here through a match of the DNA to germline. Germline V gene sequence: CDR1 TSWWSYY, CDR2 QGS. The CDR3 has 21 residues. J was trimmed by 4 bases and V by 3 bases; bases with no gene match: 23. The CDR3 loop reads CALGDTLPTPVLGDPGDKLIF. The DNA for the CDR3 is TGTGCTCTTGGGGACACACTTCCTACCCCTGTACTGGGGGATCCCGGCGATAAACTCATCTTT.

V and J are TRDV2 and TRDJ3; no firm D call. Between the trimmed V and J ends, which lost 3 bases and 1 base, there was a span of 12 bases. This CDR3 is built from 17 residues. Germline V lookup: CDR1 GEAIGNYY, CDR2 EKD. The CDR3 nucleotides read TGTGCCTGTGACCCGCCTGGAGGGTCCTGGGACACCCGACAGATGTTTTTC. Amino acid sequence: CACDPPGGSWDTRQMFF.

Remarks on this clone: TCRdb has a much larger clone's protein, which differs at residue 12 from the translation of this DNA, likely because of a read error; what is shown is the protein translated from the DNA. The gene calls are TRDV2 and TRDJ1; D is unclear. There are 14 residues in the CDR3. Per germline, CDR1 GEAIGNYY and CDR2 EKD. CDR3 loop: CACDSVENTDKHIF. In nucleotides, the CDR3 is TGTGCCTGTGATTCGGTAGAGAACACCGATAAACACATCTTT.

The chain carries TRDV1 and TRDJ2, with a possible D match to TRDD2 (9 bases). Because TCRdb records no J gene, it was assigned here through a match of the DNA to germline. The CDR3 extends over 21 amino acids. Germline V gene sequence: CDR1 TSWWSYY, CDR2 QGS. Trimming left V 4 bases short and J 12 bases short, with 39 bases between. In nucleotides, the CDR3 is TGTGCTCTTGGGGGCATCCTTCCTACCGTCCTGGGGGAAAGGTACACCGATAAACTCTTCTTT. Translated, it gives CALGGILPTVLGERYTDKLFF.

The J segment is TRDJ1; no V gene was assigned; TRDD3 is the table's D call, not checked against the DNA. The CDR3 runs 16 residues. The CDR3: CALGEITGVNTDKLIF. The CDR3 DNA sequence: TGTGCTCTTGGGGAGATTACAGGAGTTAACACCGATAAACTCATCTTT.

Remarks on this clone: The TCRdb record carries a much larger clone's protein, which differs from this DNA's translation at residue 3; a read error is the likely cause, and the protein listed here is the DNA translation. The V and J genes are TRDV2 and TRDJ1; 7 bases map to TRDD3. CDR3 length: 18 amino acids. The V gene's germline CDR1 is GEAIGNYY and CDR2 EKD. The CDR3 is CARDTVSGGSLVPDKLIF. The CDR3 coding sequence is TGTGCCCGTGACACCGTATCCGGGGGATCCCTGGTGCCCGATAAACTCATCTTT.

With regard to this clone: A far larger clone is only one base removed, so a read error is likely. Other nucleotide sequences from this sample produce the same CDR3. The CDR3 protein is CACDQIKEEPSWDTRQMFF. The CDR3 nucleotides read TGTGCCTGTGACCAAATCAAGGAGGAGCCCTCTTGGGACACCCGACAGATGTTTTTC. The rearrangement uses TRDV2 and TRDJ3; D gene uncertain. Trimming took 3 bases from V and 4 from J, leaving 21 bases between them. The V gene's germline CDR1 is GEAIGNYY and CDR2 EKD. The CDR3 extends over 19 amino acids.

This clone was seen a few times. The protein TCRdb lists belongs to a much larger clone and differs from this DNA's translation at residue 4, which points to a read error; the protein shown is made from the DNA. This chain links TRDV2 with TRDJ1, with 11 bases identical to TRDD3. The CDR3 runs to 15 residues. Looked up from germline, CDR1 is GEAIGNYY and CDR2 is EKD. V shed 6 bases, J shed 4 bases, and the junction held 9 bases outside the gene matches. CDR3 amino acids: CACYLLGDRGDKLIF. Here the CDR3 DNA reads TGTGCCTGTTACCTACTGGGGGATAGGGGCGATAAACTCATCTTT.

This clone was counted many times. A far larger clone is one base from this, pointing to a likely read error. Other nucleotide sequences in the sample specify the same CDR3. The rearrangement links TRDV2 to TRDJ1; TRDD3 aligns across 7 bases. CDR3 size: 14 residues. Per the germline V gene, CDR1 is GEAIGNYY and CDR2 is EKD. This CDR3 reads CACDKVGDTDKLIF. In DNA form, the CDR3 reads TGTGCCTGTGACAAAGTGGGGGACACCGATAAACTTATCTTT.

As concerns this clone: For this DNA, TCRdb reports the protein of a much larger clone, which diverges at residue 7, most likely from a read error; the protein presented here is translated directly from the DNA. V is TRDV2 and J is TRDJ1; 9 bases map to TRDD3. The ends lost 0 bases at V and 1 base at J; junction bases unmatched: 8. Germline values: CDR1 GEAIGNYY, CDR2 EKD. CDR3 size: 17 residues. For the CDR3, the DNA is TGTGCCTGTGACACCGTTTGGGGATACGCCTCCACCGATAAACTCATCTTT. Its translation is CACDTVWGYASTDKLIF.

In regard to this clone: A read error likely explains this, since a far larger clone differs by one base. Within the sample, other DNA sequences also encode this same CDR3. The chain uses TRDV2 and TRDJ1, with 7 positions matching TRDD3. CDR3 length: 14 residues. CDR1 GEAIGNYY and CDR2 EKD come from the germline V gene. CDR3 amino acids: CACDKVGDTDKLIF. The CDR3 coding sequence is TGTGCCTGTGACAAAGTGGGGGACACCGACAAACTCATCTTT.

This clone has a count of ten or more. The chain is built from TRAV29/DV5 and TRDJ1; D gene ambiguous. The J gene comes from matching the DNA to germline here; TCRdb lacks it. V shed 0 bases and J shed 0 bases, with 30 bases lying between them. Germline values: CDR1 NSMFDY, CDR2 ISSIKDK. The CDR3 covers 21 residues. In DNA, the CDR3 is TGTGCAGCAAGCGCGGTCGGGGTTGGCCACTCCTCGAACGGAAACACCGATAAACTCATCTTT. It encodes CAASAVGVGHSSNGNTDKLIF.

This clone came up a few times. Only one base separates this from a far larger clonotype, so it likely reflects a read error. Other DNA sequences in this sample translate to the same CDR3. V usage is TRDV2 and J usage is TRDJ3; D remains ambiguous. The ends were cut back, 4 bases at V and 0 bases at J, with 12 bases in the middle. CDR3 length: 17 amino acids. CDR1 is GEAIGNYY, CDR2 EKD, per germline. The CDR3 DNA reads TGTGCCTGTGATACATCGCCCCCCTCCTGGGACACCCGACAGATGTTTTTC. Its translation: CACDTSPPSWDTRQMFF.

This clone was recorded at least ten times. This chain uses TRDV2 with TRDJ1; D is uncertain. The CDR3 is 15 residues long. V was trimmed by 3 bases and J by 1 base, leaving 14 bases between them. CDR1 GEAIGNYY and CDR2 EKD come from the germline V gene. The CDR3 spells CACDELNPLTDKLIF. DNA for the CDR3: TGTGCCTGTGACGAACTCAATCCCCTCACCGATAAACTCATCTTT.